This TCR beta chain was sequenced during a study of PD-L1 blockade in urothelial cancer. Study summary: Analysis of the blood was performed 3 weeks (second dose) and 6 weeks after treatment start.

Every PCR was spiked with synthetic TCR analog templates. The table came from immunoSEQ multiplex PCR; TCRdb's copy has only in-frame clones and leaves some out. Of 40,000 to 60,000 clones listed, approximately 85% were seen once; the top ten hold about 9.4%. Time point meaning: pretreatment peripheral blood. Germline assignment: CDR1 SGHVS and CDR2 FNYEAQ. The V segment lost 3 bases and the J segment 7 bases; nucleotides outside the gene matches: 4. The CDR3 runs to 14 residues. This rearrangement joins TRBV7-6 to TRBJ2-1, with 9 bases matching TRBD2. The source material was PBMCs, sampled around atezolizumab (anti-PD-L1) treatment. This sequence was found in an older man with urothelial cancer. The CDR3 is CASSFGGRGNEQFF. The CDR3, as DNA: TGTGCCAGCAGCTTTGGCGGGAGGGGGAATGAGCAGTTCTTC.